These 10 T cell receptor beta chains were sequenced from one sample in a study of T cell responses to AZD1222 COVID-19 vaccine. TCRdb's table, derived via immunoSEQ multiplex PCR, lists solely in-frame clones and lacks some. This table has some 100,000 clones, approximately 90% appearing once. The sequences come from peripheral blood, collected on day 0 of AZD1222 vaccination. The source of these receptors is an adult in good health.

The chain joins TRBV3-1 (or the pseudogene TRBV3-2) to TRBJ2-1; 8 positions agree with TRBD2. CDR1 and CDR2 from the germline V gene are LGHDT and YNNKEL (reference sequence). This CDR3 comprises 16 residues. Trimming took 2 bases from V and 5 from J; bases not matched to a gene: 8. CDR3 protein: CASSQLTSAYDNEQFF. In nucleotides, the CDR3 is TGTGCCAGCAGCCAATTGACTAGCGCCTATGACAATGAGCAGTTCTTC.

The V and J genes are TRBV11-2 and TRBJ2-1; 11 positions agree with TRBD2. With 1 base clipped from V and 10 bases from J, the junction kept 6 bases outside the gene matches. The germline CDR1 and CDR2 sequences are SGHAT and FQNNGV. The CDR3 has 15 residues. CDR3 coding DNA: TGTGCCAGCAGCTTAGTGATTCCTAGCGGGGGGGAGCAGTTCTTC. Encoded protein: CASSLVIPSGGEQFF.

The chain has TRBV5-1 and TRBJ2-1; 7 positions agree with TRBD1. There are 14 residues in the CDR3. Germline trimming cut 3 bases from V and 6 bases from J; bases unmatched to any gene: 6. In germline, CDR1 is SGHRS, CDR2 YFSETQ. The CDR3 loop is CASSSGNRGNEQFF. CDR3 bases: TGCGCCAGCAGCTCCGGCAACAGGGGCAATGAGCAGTTCTTC.

The chain has TRBV7-2 and TRBJ2-3; D possibly corresponds to TRBD1 (6 bases). CDR1 and CDR2 (germline): SGHTA, FQGNSA. The CDR3 has 17 residues. V lost 5 bases, J lost 7 bases, and 25 bases lay in between. The CDR3 sequence: CASSPQGSTTGLNTQYF. CDR3 nucleotides: TGTGCCAGCAGCCCACAGGGCTCGACCACCGGGCTGAATACGCAGTATTTT.

The CDR3 DNA sequence: TGTGCCAGCAGTTCGGGCACAGGGTTGGACACTGAAGCTTTCTTT. As protein: CASSSGTGLDTEAFF. V is TRBV6-5 and J is TRBJ1-1, with D perhaps TRBD1 (6 bases). Germline-derived CDR1 and CDR2 are MNHEY and SVGAGI. This CDR3 is built from 15 residues. V dropped 4 bases and J dropped 3 bases, with 15 bases sitting between them.

V gene TRBV2 combines with J gene TRBJ1-2, with a possible D match to TRBD1 (6 bases). V lost 7 bases and J lost 0, with 21 bases in between. Germline assignment: CDR1 SNHLY and CDR2 FYNNEI. The CDR3 loop spans 17 amino acids. CDR3 protein: CASIRRGGGPANYGYTF. The CDR3 DNA reads as TGTGCCAGCATCAGACGGGGAGGGGGTCCCGCTAACTATGGCTACACCTTC. Full variable domain (rest looked up from reference TRBV2 and TRBJ1-2): EPEVTQTPSHQVTQMGQEVILRCVPISNHLYFYWYRQILGQKVEFLVSFYNNEISEKSEIFDDQFSVERPDGSNFTLKIRSTKLEDSAMYFCASIRRGGGPANYGYTFGSGTRLTVV.

CDR3 DNA sequence: TGTGCCACCAGTGATTGGGTCACAGATACGCAGTATTTT. The encoded protein is CATSDWVTDTQYF. The genes are TRBV24-1 and TRBJ2-3; no reliable D call. Germline V gives CDR1 KGHDR, CDR2 SFDVKD. The V end was cut by 2 bases, the J end by 2 bases, with 4 bases between. The CDR3 sequence is 13 residues long.

This clone was detected once. In DNA form, the CDR3 reads TGTGCCAGCAGCCGAGGAGACACTGAAGCTTTCTTT. Amino acid sequence: CASSRGDTEAFF. The chain links TRBV9 to TRBJ1-1; D unclear. The CDR3 totals 12 residues. With 4 bases removed from V and 3 bases from J, the gap between germline ends came to 7 bases. Germline lookup yields CDR1 SGDLS and CDR2 YYNGEE.

The chain couples TRBV3-1 (or the pseudogene TRBV3-2) to TRBJ2-7, with unresolved D. Trimming removed 1 base from V and 4 bases from J, with 17 bases in between. The germline V gene encodes CDR1 LGHDT and CDR2 YNNKEL (reference sequence). This CDR3 has 16 amino acids. In nucleotides, the CDR3 is TGTGCCAGCAGCCAAGCAGGTGGGCACAATTTTTACGAGCAGTACTTC. Protein sequence: CASSQAGGHNFYEQYF.

The V and J genes are TRBV6-5 and TRBJ1-4; 8 nucleotides line up with TRBD1. The germline gives CDR1 MNHEY, CDR2 SVGAGI. This CDR3 comprises 14 residues. J lost 7 bases, V lost 6 bases, and 7 bases had no gene match. The CDR3: CASSSGGSGEKLFF. CDR3 coding DNA: TGTGCCAGCAGCTCAGGGGGCTCAGGTGAAAAACTGTTTTTT.